The TCR beta chain under discussion was sequenced for a study of cytomegalovirus exposure and HLA in healthy donors. Study summary: Early release data held around 80 million unique TCRs from HLA-typed donors.

The PCR made use of 60 Vbeta and 13 Jbeta primers. The table came from immunoSEQ multiplex PCR; TCRdb's copy has only in-frame clones and leaves some out. Of some 150,000 clones in the sample, around 82% were seen once. The CDR3 is 12 amino acids. Germline loops: CDR1 SEHNR, CDR2 FQNEAQ (reference sequence). V gave up 5 bases and J gave up 6 bases, with 11 bases separating them. Findings of the study overall: In a later analysis, an Asian-associated ancestry cluster reportedly showed fewer N-insertions than the roughly 700-donor mean. Most TCR sequences were rare, but some public TCRs occurred in many donors. According to the study, 150 to 200 TCR beta chains were cytomegalovirus-associated.

A note on this clone: The antigen is not known.

This sequence joins TRBV7-9 and TRBJ2-7; TRBD2 might be the D (6 bases). The clonotype comes from a man aged 18-30 years in good health and CMV-seropositive. Material for sequencing was PBMCs. CDR3 DNA sequence: TGTGCCAGCAGCCGGGGGTATGGCGAGCAGTACTTC. As protein: CASSRGYGEQYF.